Sequencing of this T cell receptor beta chain was carried out in a study of blood T cell repertoires in COVID-19. The germline V and J ends were trimmed by 8 bases and 2 bases, with 13 bases remaining between them. Germline CDR1 and CDR2: ENHRY and SYGVKD. CDR3 length: 13 amino acids. Clones were read by immunoSEQ multiplex PCR, and TCRdb kept only the in-frame ones, dropping some. The sample has 410,000 or so clones, 80% to 90% seen once. V usage is TRBV10-3 and J usage is TRBJ2-7; a possible D gene is TRBD2 (5 bases). Sample: peripheral blood. The clonotype comes from a woman between 25 and 40 years old with active or convalescent COVID-19. The CDR3 DNA is TGTGCCATCCGGGAAGGGAGTACCTACGAGCAGTACTTC. Amino acid sequence: CAIREGSTYEQYF.